Shown below are 17 T cell receptor beta chains from a single sample sequenced in a study of blood T cells in healthy people across ages. Primed by a sample-barcoded 5' primer and a J-beta primer mix, a second PCR proceeded for 7 to 11 cycles. From the 5' RACE reads, TCRdb called clonotypes with MiXCR, one entry per CDR3 protein. The repertoire holds about 800,000 distinct CDR3 sequences, with approximately 25% as singletons. The same specimen was also included in a second study, on T cells of mothers and their children.

The sample was blood. The receptors stem from a boy aged 5 to 17 in good health.

The V call is TRBV28, the J call TRBJ2-5; D is undetermined. The J call is in doubt because the DNA end fits TRBJ2-7 better. CDR1 and CDR2 (germline): MDHEN, SYDVKM. The CDR3 totals 15 residues. CDR3 sequence reads: CATSEFGPTTYEQYF. Here the CDR3 DNA reads TGTGCCACCTCGGAGTTCGGCCCCACCACCTACGAGCAGTACTTC.

This clonotype was observed a few times. The gene calls are TRBV28 and TRBJ1-4; 11 bases line up with TRBD1. This CDR3 comprises 17 residues. V shed 7 bases, J shed 6 bases, and the junction held 13 bases outside the gene matches. Germline assignment: CDR1 MDHEN and CDR2 SYDVKM. For the CDR3, the DNA is TGTGCCAGCACCGGACAGGGGGCCTCTCCCAAAGATGAAAAACTGTTTTTT. It specifies CASTGQGASPKDEKLFF.

This clonotype was counted between two and nine times. This chain joins TRBV19 and TRBJ2-2; D possibly uses TRBD1 or TRBD2 (5 bases each). Deletions cut 6 bases from V and 4 bases from J, with 12 bases between. CDR1 and CDR2 (germline): LNHDA, SQIVND (reference sequence). The CDR3 totals 14 residues. The CDR3 here is CASSVGASTGELFF. The CDR3 coding sequence is TGTGCCAGTAGCGTCGGGGCTTCCACCGGGGAGCTGTTTTTT.

The J gene is TRBJ2-3, the V gene TRBV24-1; no clear D. The V gene lost 5 bases and the J gene lost 8 bases, with 13 bases spanning the gap. The CDR3 length is 13 residues. Germline CDR1 reads KGHDR; CDR2 reads SFDVKD. CDR3 sequence reads: CATSVLASGTQYF. The CDR3 bases are TGTGCCACCAGTGTCCTTGCAAGTGGTACGCAGTATTTT.

The count of this clonotype is one. The rearrangement links TRBV12-3 or TRBV12-4 to TRBJ2-5, with 7 bases aligning to TRBD2. The DNA matches TRBJ2-7 better at its end, which makes the J call doubtful. The length of the CDR3 is 15 residues. The CDR3 nucleotides read TGTGCCAGCAGTTTCCGGGGGAGGGTGAGCTACGAGCAGTACTTC. Protein sequence: CASSFRGRVSYEQYF.

This clonotype was observed a handful of times. The chain is built from TRBV6-2 or TRBV6-3 and TRBJ1-5; D is unresolved. Germline V CDR1 and CDR2: MNHEY, SVGEGT. The CDR3 consists of 14 residues. Between the trimmed V and J ends, which lost 2 bases and 4 bases, there was a span of 9 bases. DNA of the CDR3: TGTGCCAGCAGTTACGTAACCCGAAATCAGCCCCAGCATTTT. Translated: CASSYVTRNQPQHF.

The gene calls are TRBV5-1 and TRBJ2-7, with no clear D. Trimming pared 0 bases from V and 0 bases from J, leaving 13 bases between. The CDR3 length is 16 residues. Germline CDR1 SGHRS, CDR2 YFSETQ. The CDR3 loop reads CASSLGAVSSSYEQYF. CDR3 nucleotide sequence: TGCGCCAGCAGCTTGGGTGCAGTATCGAGCTCCTACGAGCAGTACTTC.

Details on this clonotype: A read error may account for a junction end that differs from germline. CDR3 sequence (DNA): TGTGCTAGCACCCTACTAGCGGGAGCGGGGCAGTACTTC. Encoded protein: CASTLLAGAGQYF. This chain links TRBV28 with TRBJ2-5; TRBD2 matches 11 bases. CDR3 length equals 13 residues. Germline CDR1 and CDR2: MDHEN and SYDVKM.

This clonotype was picked up a small number of times. V gene TRBV4-3 combines with J gene TRBJ1-2, with D possibly being TRBD1 (5 bases). This CDR3 region has 16 residues. Germline V gene lookup returns CDR1 LGHNA and CDR2 YSLEER. V lost 0 bases and J 2 bases, leaving 13 bases between the germline ends. The CDR3 bases are TGCGCCAGCAGCCAAGATACGGGGGAGGAGAACTATGGCTACACCTTC. It codes for CASSQDTGEENYGYTF.

This chain links TRBV29-1 with TRBJ2-5, with D possibly being TRBD1 (6 bases). The CDR3 length is 12 residues. Germline lookup yields CDR1 SQVTM and CDR2 ANQGSEA. Trimming left V 2 bases short and J 3 bases short, with 7 bases between. CDR3 bases: TGCAGCGTTGAACAGGGGAAAGAGACCCAGTACTTC. Translated: CSVEQGKETQYF. The entire variable domain, with the rest obtained from reference TRBV29-1 and TRBJ2-5, is as follows: SAVISQKPSRDICQRGTSLTIQCQVDSQVTMMFWYRQQPGQSLTLIATANQGSEATYESGFVIDKFPISRPNLTFSTLTVSNMSPEDSSIYLCSVEQGKETQYFGPGTRLLVL.

This chain connects TRBV7-2 to TRBJ2-4; unclear D gene. The V gene's germline CDR1 is SGHTA and CDR2 FQGNSA. This CDR3 region has 14 residues. Trimming took 1 base from V and 3 from J, leaving 7 bases between them. CDR3 sequence reads: CASSLGAGKNIQYF. The CDR3 nucleotides read TGTGCCAGCAGCTTAGGGGCCGGCAAAAACATTCAGTACTTC.

V gene TRBV12-5 combines with J gene TRBJ1-2; 7 nucleotides agree with TRBD1. From germline, CDR1 is LGHNT and CDR2 FRNRAP. Germline trimming cut 0 bases from V and 7 bases from J; bases unmatched to any gene: 11. CDR3 size: 16 residues. The chain's CDR3 is CASGLVQGGPRAGYTF. In DNA, the CDR3 is TGTGCTAGTGGTTTGGTACAAGGGGGCCCTCGGGCTGGCTACACCTTC.

CDR3 sequence reads: CASSQDSWLAGEQFF. The CDR3 bases are TGCGCCAGCAGCCAAGACTCCTGGCTAGCGGGTGAGCAGTTCTTC. The V gene is TRBV4-3, the J gene TRBJ2-5; TRBD2 aligns across 8 bases. The assigned J gene may be wrong: the sequence end matches TRBJ2-1 better. Germline V gene lookup returns CDR1 LGHNA and CDR2 YSLEER. The CDR3 is made up of 15 amino acids.

Only a few counts were recorded for this clonotype. The chain employs TRBV7-2 and TRBJ2-5; 7 bases agree with TRBD1. With V trimmed by 5 bases and J by 1 base, 7 bases remained unmatched. The CDR3 covers 15 residues. Germline V gene sequence: CDR1 SGHTA, CDR2 FQGNSA. The CDR3, as DNA: TGTGCCAGCAGCGCAGCAGGGACAGCCCAAGAGACCCAGTACTTC. Encoded protein: CASSAAGTAQETQYF.

The chain joins TRBV7-9 to TRBJ1-1, with no clear D. This CDR3 contains 11 residues. The germline V gene has CDR1 SEHNR and CDR2 FQNEAQ (reference sequence). Trimming took 5 bases from V and 8 from J, leaving 9 bases between them. The CDR3 spells CASSPSREAFF. The CDR3 DNA reads as TGTGCCAGCAGCCCGAGTAGGGAAGCTTTCTTT. The variable domain in full, completed from reference TRBV7-9 and TRBJ1-1, reads DTGVSQNPRHKITKRGQNVTFRCDPISEHNRLYWYRQTLGQGPEFLTYFQNEAQLEKSRLLSDRFSAERPKGSFSTLEIQRTEQGDSAMYLCASSPSREAFFGQGTRLTVV.

A few counts support this clonotype. Here the CDR3 DNA reads TGCAGCGTTGAAGATGGCAGGGAGGGCAATGAGCAGTTCTTC. Amino acids: CSVEDGREGNEQFF. V gene TRBV29-1 combines with J gene TRBJ2-5; 7 nucleotides align to TRBD2. The DNA end is a closer match to TRBJ2-1, so the J assignment may be wrong. Germline V lookup: CDR1 SQVTM, CDR2 ANQGSEA. CDR3 length equals 14 residues.

J is TRBJ2-1 and V is TRBV10-3; D gene ambiguous. V lost 0 bases and J 9 bases, leaving 3 bases between the germline ends. Looked up from germline, CDR1 is ENHRY and CDR2 is SYGVKD. The CDR3 runs to 11 residues. This chain's CDR3 is CAISESFEQFF. The CDR3 region has the DNA TGTGCCATCAGTGAGTCCTTTGAGCAGTTCTTC.